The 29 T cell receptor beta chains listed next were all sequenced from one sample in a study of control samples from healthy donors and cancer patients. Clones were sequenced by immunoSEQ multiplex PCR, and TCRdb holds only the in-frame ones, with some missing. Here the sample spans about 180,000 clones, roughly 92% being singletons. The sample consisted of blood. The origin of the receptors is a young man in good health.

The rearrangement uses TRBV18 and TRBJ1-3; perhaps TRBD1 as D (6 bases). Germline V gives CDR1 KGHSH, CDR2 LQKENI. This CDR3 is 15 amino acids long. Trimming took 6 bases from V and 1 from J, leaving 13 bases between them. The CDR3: CASSPKQGSGNTIYF. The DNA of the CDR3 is TGTGCCAGCTCCCCTAAACAGGGTTCTGGAAACACCATATATTTT.

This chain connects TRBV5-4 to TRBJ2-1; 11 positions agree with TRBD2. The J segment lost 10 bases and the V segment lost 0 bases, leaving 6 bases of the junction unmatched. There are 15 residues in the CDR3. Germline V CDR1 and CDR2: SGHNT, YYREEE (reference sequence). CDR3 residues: CASSLASSGGREQFF. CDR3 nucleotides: TGTGCCAGCAGCTTGGCCTCTAGCGGGGGGAGGGAGCAGTTCTTC.

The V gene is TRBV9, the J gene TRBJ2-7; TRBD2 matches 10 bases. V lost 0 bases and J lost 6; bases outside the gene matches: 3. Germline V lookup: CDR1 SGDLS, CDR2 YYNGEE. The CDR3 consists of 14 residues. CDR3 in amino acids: CASSVGSGRSEQYF. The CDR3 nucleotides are TGTGCCAGCAGCGTAGGTAGCGGGAGGAGCGAGCAGTACTTC.

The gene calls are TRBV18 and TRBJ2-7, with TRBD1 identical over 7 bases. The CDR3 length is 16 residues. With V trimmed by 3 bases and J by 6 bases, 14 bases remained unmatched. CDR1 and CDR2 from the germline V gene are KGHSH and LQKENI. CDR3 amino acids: CASSPWGQTGGGEQYF. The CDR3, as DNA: TGTGCCAGCTCACCGTGGGGACAGACGGGCGGAGGCGAGCAGTACTTC. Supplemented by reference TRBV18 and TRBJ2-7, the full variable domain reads NAGVMQNPRHLVRRRGQEARLRCSPMKGHSHVYWYRQLPEEGLKFMVYLQKENIIDESGMPKERFSAEFPKEGPSILRIQQVVRGDSAAYFCASSPWGQTGGGEQYFGPGTRLTVT.

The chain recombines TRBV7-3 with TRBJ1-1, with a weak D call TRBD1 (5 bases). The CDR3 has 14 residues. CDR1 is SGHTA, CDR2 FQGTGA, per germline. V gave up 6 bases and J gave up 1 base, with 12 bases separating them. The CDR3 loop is CASSPAGTNTEAFF. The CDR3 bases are TGTGCCAGCAGTCCAGCTGGGACGAACACTGAAGCTTTCTTT. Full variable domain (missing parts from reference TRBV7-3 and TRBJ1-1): GAGVSQTPSNKVTEKGKYVELRCDPISGHTALYWYRQSLGQGPEFLIYFQGTGAADDSGLPNDRFFAVRPEGSVSTLKIQRTERGDSAVYLCASSPAGTNTEAFFGQGTRLTVV.

For the CDR3, the DNA is TGTGCCAGCAGTCAGGGGGGACAGCGTCCAACTGGGGCCAACGTCCTGACTTTC. As protein: CASSQGGQRPTGANVLTF. The rearrangement uses TRBV27 and TRBJ2-6, with a weak D call TRBD1 (7 bases). Trimming cost V 5 bases and J 2 bases, with 19 bases left between them. Germline V gene lookup returns CDR1 MNHEY and CDR2 SMNVEV (reference sequence). The length of the CDR3 is 18 residues.

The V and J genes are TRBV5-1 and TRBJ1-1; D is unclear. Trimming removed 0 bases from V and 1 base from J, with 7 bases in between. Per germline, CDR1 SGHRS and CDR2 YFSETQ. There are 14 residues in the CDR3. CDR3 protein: CASSLAFPNTEAFF. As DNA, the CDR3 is TGCGCCAGCAGCTTGGCATTCCCGAACACTGAAGCTTTCTTT.

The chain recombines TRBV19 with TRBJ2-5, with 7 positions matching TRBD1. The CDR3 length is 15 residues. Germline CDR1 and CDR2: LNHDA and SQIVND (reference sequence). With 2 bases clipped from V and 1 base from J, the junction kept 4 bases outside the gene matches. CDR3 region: CASSIRDSPQETQYF. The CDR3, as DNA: TGTGCCAGTAGTATAAGGGACAGCCCCCAAGAGACCCAGTACTTC.

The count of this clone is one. The CDR3 region is CASSGGWETQYF. In nucleotides, the CDR3 is TGTGCCAGCAGCGGGGGGTGGGAGACCCAGTACTTC. This chain uses TRBV12-3 or TRBV12-4 with TRBJ2-5, with TRBD2 matching over 7 bases. Trimming cost V 6 bases and J 5 bases; bases outside gene matches: 3. The length of the CDR3 is 12 residues.

Here the CDR3 reads CASTRTGISYGYTF. CDR3 in DNA: TGTGCCAGCACCCGGACAGGGATCAGCTATGGCTACACCTTC. The chain joins TRBV3-1 (or the pseudogene TRBV3-2) to TRBJ1-2; TRBD1 matches at 8 bases. Germline CDR1 reads LGHDT; CDR2 reads YNNKEL (reference sequence). The CDR3 contains 14 residues. Losses at the gene ends were 7 bases for V and 4 bases for J; bases not matched to a gene: 8.

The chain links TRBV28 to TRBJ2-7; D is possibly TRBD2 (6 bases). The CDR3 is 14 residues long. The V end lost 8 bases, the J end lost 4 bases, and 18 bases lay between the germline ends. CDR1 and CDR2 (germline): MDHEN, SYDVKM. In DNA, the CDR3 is TGTGCCAGCGGGAACTCCGGGGGTGCGTACGAGCAGTACTTC. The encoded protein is CASGNSGGAYEQYF.

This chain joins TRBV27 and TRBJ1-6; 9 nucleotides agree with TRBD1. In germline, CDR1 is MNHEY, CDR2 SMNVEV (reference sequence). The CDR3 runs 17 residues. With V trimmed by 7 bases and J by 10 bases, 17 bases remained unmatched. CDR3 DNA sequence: TGTGCCAGCACCAAACTAGGGACAGGGCATGGAGGCTCACCCCTCCACTTT. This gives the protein CASTKLGTGHGGSPLHF.

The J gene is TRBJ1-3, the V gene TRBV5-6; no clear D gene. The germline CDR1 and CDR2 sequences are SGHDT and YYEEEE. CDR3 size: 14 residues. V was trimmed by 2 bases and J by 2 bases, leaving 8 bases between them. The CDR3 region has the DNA TGTGCCAGCAGCTTCCTCGGAGCTGGAAACACCATATATTTT. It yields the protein CASSFLGAGNTIYF.

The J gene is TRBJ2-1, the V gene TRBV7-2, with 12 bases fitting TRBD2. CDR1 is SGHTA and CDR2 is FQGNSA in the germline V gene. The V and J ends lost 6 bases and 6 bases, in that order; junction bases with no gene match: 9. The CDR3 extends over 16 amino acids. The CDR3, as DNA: TGTGCCAGCAGTCTGCTAGCGGGGGGGTTCTCCAATGAGCAGTTCTTC. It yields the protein CASSLLAGGFSNEQFF.

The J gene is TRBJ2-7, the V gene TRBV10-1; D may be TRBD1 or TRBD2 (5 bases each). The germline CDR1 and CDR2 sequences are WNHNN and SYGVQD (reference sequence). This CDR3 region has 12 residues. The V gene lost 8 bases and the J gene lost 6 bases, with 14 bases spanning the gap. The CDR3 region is CASGISGPEQYF. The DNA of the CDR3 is TGCGCCAGCGGTATATCGGGGCCCGAGCAGTACTTC.

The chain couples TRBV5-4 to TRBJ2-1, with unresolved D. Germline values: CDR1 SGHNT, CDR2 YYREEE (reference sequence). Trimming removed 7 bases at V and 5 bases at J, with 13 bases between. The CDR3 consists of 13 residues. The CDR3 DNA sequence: TGTGCCAGCGGGTTCTCCTTTGACAATGAGCAGTTCTTC. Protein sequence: CASGFSFDNEQFF.

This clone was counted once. The CDR3 reads CASSRRVTNYGYTF. CDR3 in DNA: TGTGCCAGTAGTAGGAGGGTTACTAACTATGGCTACACCTTC. The rearrangement joins TRBV19 to TRBJ1-2; D uncertain. The germline CDR1 and CDR2 sequences are LNHDA and SQIVND (reference sequence). V shed 4 bases and J shed 0 bases, with 9 bases lying between them. This CDR3 contains 14 residues.

Here the CDR3 DNA reads TGCAGCGTTATACTAGCGAAACACACCGGGGAGCTGTTTTTT. It yields the protein CSVILAKHTGELFF. The V and J genes are TRBV29-1 and TRBJ2-2; 7 bases are a match to TRBD2. The CDR3 extends over 14 amino acids. The J segment lost 3 bases and the V segment lost 5 bases, leaving 6 bases of the junction unmatched. Looked up from germline, CDR1 is SQVTM and CDR2 is ANQGSEA.

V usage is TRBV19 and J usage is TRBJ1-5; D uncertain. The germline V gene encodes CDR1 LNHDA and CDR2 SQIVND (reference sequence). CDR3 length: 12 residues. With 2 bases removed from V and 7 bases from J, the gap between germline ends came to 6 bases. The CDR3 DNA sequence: TGTGCCAGTAGTATACAGCAGCAGCCCCAGCATTTT. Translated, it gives CASSIQQQPQHF.

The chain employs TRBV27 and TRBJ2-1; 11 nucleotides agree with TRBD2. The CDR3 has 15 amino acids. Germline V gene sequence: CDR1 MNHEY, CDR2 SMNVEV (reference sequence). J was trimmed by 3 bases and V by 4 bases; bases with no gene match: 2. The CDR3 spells CASSSGTSGYNEQFF. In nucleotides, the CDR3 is TGTGCCAGCAGTTCCGGGACTAGCGGCTACAATGAGCAGTTCTTC.

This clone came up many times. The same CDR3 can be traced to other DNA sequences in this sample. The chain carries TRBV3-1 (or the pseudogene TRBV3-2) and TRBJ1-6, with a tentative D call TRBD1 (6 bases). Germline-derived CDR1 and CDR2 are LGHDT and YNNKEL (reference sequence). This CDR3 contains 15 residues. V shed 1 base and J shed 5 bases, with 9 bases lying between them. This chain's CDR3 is CASSQGTVDNSPLHF. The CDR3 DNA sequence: TGTGCCAGCAGCCAAGGGACAGTAGATAATTCACCCCTCCACTTT.

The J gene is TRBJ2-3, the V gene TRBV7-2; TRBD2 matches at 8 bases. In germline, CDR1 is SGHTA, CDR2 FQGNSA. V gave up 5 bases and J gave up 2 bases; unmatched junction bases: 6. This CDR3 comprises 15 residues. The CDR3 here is CASSVTSGPTDTQYF. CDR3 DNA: TGTGCCAGCAGCGTAACTAGCGGACCCACAGATACGCAGTATTTT.

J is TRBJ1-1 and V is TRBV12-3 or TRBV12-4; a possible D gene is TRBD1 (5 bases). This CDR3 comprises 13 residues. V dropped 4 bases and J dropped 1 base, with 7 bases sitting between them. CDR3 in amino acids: CASSSTGNTEAFF. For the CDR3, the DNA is TGTGCCAGCAGTTCCACAGGGAACACTGAAGCTTTCTTT.

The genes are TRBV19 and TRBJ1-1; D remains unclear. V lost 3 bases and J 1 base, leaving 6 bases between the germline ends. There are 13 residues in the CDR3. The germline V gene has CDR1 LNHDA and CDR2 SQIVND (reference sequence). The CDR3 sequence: CASSIRGNTEAFF. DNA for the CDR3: TGTGCCAGTAGTATCCGGGGGAACACTGAAGCTTTCTTT.

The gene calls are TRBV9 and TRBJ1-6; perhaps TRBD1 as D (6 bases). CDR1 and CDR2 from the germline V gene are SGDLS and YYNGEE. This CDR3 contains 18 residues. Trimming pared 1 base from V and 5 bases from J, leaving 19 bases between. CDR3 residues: CASSVPQGTMGDNSPLHF. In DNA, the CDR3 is TGTGCCAGCAGCGTACCACAGGGTACTATGGGGGATAATTCACCCCTCCACTTT.

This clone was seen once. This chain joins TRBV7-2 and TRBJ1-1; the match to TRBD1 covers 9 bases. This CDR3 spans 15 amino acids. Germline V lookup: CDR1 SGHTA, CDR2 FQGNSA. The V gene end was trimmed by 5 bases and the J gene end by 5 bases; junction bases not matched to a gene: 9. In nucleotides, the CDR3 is TGTGCCAGCAGCGGACAGACAGGGGGTTTTACTGAAGCTTTCTTT. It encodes CASSGQTGGFTEAFF.

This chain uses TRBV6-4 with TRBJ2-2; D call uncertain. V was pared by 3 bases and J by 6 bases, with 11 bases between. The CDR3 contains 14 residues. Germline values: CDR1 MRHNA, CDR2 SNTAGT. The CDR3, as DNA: TGTGCCAGCAGTGAAGTTGAGGAAGCCGGGGAGCTGTTTTTT. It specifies CASSEVEEAGELFF.

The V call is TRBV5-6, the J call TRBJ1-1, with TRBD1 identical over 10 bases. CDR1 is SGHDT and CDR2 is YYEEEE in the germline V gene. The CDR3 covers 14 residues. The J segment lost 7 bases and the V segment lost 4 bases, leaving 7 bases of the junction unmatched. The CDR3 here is CASSRQGAYYEAFF. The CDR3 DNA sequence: TGTGCCAGCAGCCGACAGGGGGCATACTATGAAGCTTTCTTT.

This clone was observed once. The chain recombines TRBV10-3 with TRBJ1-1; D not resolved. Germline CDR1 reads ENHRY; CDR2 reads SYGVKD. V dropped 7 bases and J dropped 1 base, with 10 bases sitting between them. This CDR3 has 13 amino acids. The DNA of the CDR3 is TGTGCCATCACACCAGGACCGAACACTGAAGCTTTCTTT. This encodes CAITPGPNTEAFF.